What follows describes a single T cell receptor (beta chain). This clonotype has a handful of counts. Its antigen is unknown. Per-base qualities were not stored, and no clone one base away is much larger. The sample is drawn from a study of identical twins (dated by TCRdb to the mid-2010s). For the wider study: To test whether fetal clonotypes persist, this study deep-sequenced TCR alpha and beta repertoires from monozygotic twins, from unrelated adults of various ages, and from cord blood. To rule out contamination, the twin experiments were replicated at different times with different library preparation protocols. Overall study outcomes, separate from this receptor: The excess sharing between twins in beta out-of-frame sequences was weaker because fewer shared sequences reduced the signal-to-noise ratio. In monozygotic twins, out-of-frame TCR alpha sharing was systematically underestimated by recombination models, although the models agreed with sharing between unrelated individuals. Invariant T cells such as MAIT and iNKT could partly confound zero-insertion analyses, though diverse VJ usage argued against this for most clonotypes. Out-of-frame TCR alpha sequences shared between twins showed an excess of low generation-probability sequences compared with coincidental sharing between unrelated individuals. Abundant cord blood beta clonotypes carried fewer insertions; young adult naive repertoires showed a weaker similar trend, while memory repertoires showed none. Conclusions relied on cross-sectional statistical analysis, since the same donors could not be followed over many years.

Every donor was a healthy Caucasian. The twin cohort comprised three pairs of female monozygotic twins, all aged roughly 18 to 30 years. Positive isolation kits from Invitrogen were used to isolate the CD4+ and CD8+ T cell populations. Taken from the germline V gene, the CDR1 and CDR2 loops are SGHDT and YYEEEE. The CDR3 starts with the cysteine, ends with the phenylalanine, and has 18 residues. This entry keeps only the CDR3 DNA: 54 bases, framed from base 1. The V end gives up 4 bases and the J end 3 bases, leaving 9 bases in the junction not matched to a gene. The protocol used for the library was 5' RACE. The reads were generated on an Illumina HiSeq 2000. A universal primer binding site was introduced by template switching, and a unique molecular identifier was present in the final cDNA, enabling accurate counting of TCR cDNA molecules. Specific primers in the conserved constant-segment region were used to synthesize first-strand cDNA for the TCR alpha and beta chains. To control for contamination, each cDNA library was double barcoded with a SMART-Mk sample barcode plus Illumina barcodes. TruSeq adapter sequences, together with Illumina sample barcodes, were added in two successive PCR steps. TCR alpha and beta cDNA libraries were sequenced on the Illumina HiSeq platform with custom primers. Processing in the source paper ran as follows. MiGEC was used to process raw reads and extract unique molecular identifiers, and MiXCR was used to find CDR3 positions. For each individual, recombination models were inferred using an EM algorithm with the repgenHMM and IGoR tools. Shared clonotype analysis was performed with the tcR package in R, normalizing sharing by the product of cloneset sizes. Out-of-frame nonproductive sequences were analyzed to study raw recombination free of thymic and clonal selection effects. TCRdb handled the public reads itself, with Q25 trimming in fastp and clone calling in MiXCR, and kept productive beta chains. Every CDR3 protein is listed once, alongside the most common genes and DNA of its rows. The V and J calls, along with clone size, are taken from TCRdb and not from the paper's own processing. The sample table holds about 340,000 distinct CDR3 sequences, of which 12% were seen once. The top ten clonotypes cover 7.2% of the sample.

This same sample was also taken into another study, of yellow fever vaccine responses in identical twins. Reported in the second study: According to the authors, the vaccine-induced T cell response in identical twins seemed to be partly convergent and partly specific to each individual. Focusing on identical twins, the study followed the T cell clones that responded to the vaccine, and did so with precision.

The sequence was obtained from a woman between 18 and 30 years old in good health. Sequencing was performed on CD8+ T cells sorted from blood. The rearrangement joined TRBV5-6 to TRBJ2-1, with 14 junctional bases fitting TRBD2. For the CDR3, the sequence is CASSTGLAGGPYYNEQFF. The sequenced DNA: TGTGCCAGCAGCACTGGACTAGCGGGGGGTCCGTACTACAATGAGCAGTTCTTC.